This TCR beta chain stems from a study of neurological immune-mediated disorders. 5'RACE with 10-nucleotide random UMIs generated the cDNA. Using its own MiXCR run on the 5' RACE reads, TCRdb lists one record per CDR3 protein. The sample has 66,000 or so distinct CDR3 sequences; 5.2% are singletons. Study results and limitations: Sharing of CDR3 amino acid sequences among expanded clones across subjects was absent, suggesting private repertoires in all groups.

This clonotype was detected ten times or more. As yet, its antigen is unknown. The CDR3 totals 15 residues. Germline lookup yields CDR1 DFQATT and CDR2 SNEGSKA (reference sequence). V lost 6 bases and J lost 4; bases outside the gene matches: 12. Sequenced input: PBMCs. This rearrangement joins TRBV20-1 to TRBJ1-2; 9 bases fit TRBD1. The source of this sequence is a woman aged 30 to 39 with multiple sclerosis. The CDR3 coding sequence is TGCAGTGCCCGCCGGAGGGGACAGGGTCCCTATGGCTACACCTTC. Its protein product is CSARRRGQGPYGYTF.